These 9 T cell receptor beta chains share one sample of origin, sequenced in a study of blood T cell repertoires in COVID-19. Method: immunoSEQ multiplex PCR; TCRdb's copy keeps in-frame clones and lacks some. The data hold roughly 120,000 clones, with about 90% observed a single time. Sequenced input: peripheral blood. These receptors were taken from a woman in her sixties or seventies with acute or convalescent COVID-19.

V and J are TRBV11-2 and TRBJ1-2; D possibly corresponds to TRBD1 (6 bases). The germline V and J ends were trimmed by 0 bases and 4 bases, with 15 bases remaining between them. Germline V lookup: CDR1 SGHAT, CDR2 FQNNGV. The CDR3 has 16 residues. The CDR3 coding sequence is TGTGCCAGCAGCTTAGAGGGATGGGACAAGTCCTATGGCTACACCTTC. Translation: CASSLEGWDKSYGYTF.

This chain joins TRBV28 and TRBJ2-1, with 12 nucleotides matching TRBD1. CDR3 length: 14 residues. Germline V gene data show CDR1 as MDHEN and CDR2 as SYDVKM. V was pared by 8 bases and J by 9 bases, with 8 bases of the junction left unmatched. DNA for the CDR3: TGTGCCAGCGGTGGATGGGACAGGGGGCCTGAGCAGTTCTTC. This translates into CASGGWDRGPEQFF.

The V and J genes are TRBV6-5 and TRBJ1-2, with TRBD1 as a possible D gene (5 bases). The germline V and J ends were trimmed by 0 bases and 5 bases, with 10 bases remaining between them. The V gene's germline CDR1 is MNHEY and CDR2 SVGAGI. The CDR3 runs to 14 residues. This CDR3 reads CASSYSGEGYGYTF. CDR3 nucleotides: TGTGCCAGCAGTTACTCGGGGGAGGGATATGGCTACACCTTC.

The CDR3 spells CASSLEAGTGTQPQHF. CDR3 DNA sequence: TGTGCCAGCAGCTTAGAGGCCGGGACAGGGACCCAGCCCCAGCATTTT. J is TRBJ1-5 and V is TRBV7-2; 9 bases align to TRBD1. The CDR3 covers 16 residues. Germline-derived CDR1 and CDR2 are SGHTA and FQGNSA. Losses at the gene ends were 1 base for V and 7 bases for J; bases not matched to a gene: 8.

The chain carries TRBV9 and TRBJ2-3, with D maybe TRBD1 (5 bases). From germline, CDR1 is SGDLS and CDR2 YYNGEE. The CDR3 is 16 residues long. V was trimmed by 0 bases and J by 4 bases, leaving 15 bases between them. CDR3 loop: CASSVALGVVADTQYF. CDR3 nucleotides: TGTGCCAGCAGCGTAGCTTTAGGGGTTGTGGCAGATACGCAGTATTTT.

The chain uses TRBV5-8 and TRBJ2-5; possible D gene TRBD2, 6 bases. CDR3 size: 16 residues. V lost 4 bases and J 2 bases, leaving 18 bases between the germline ends. CDR1 and CDR2 from the germline V gene are SGHTS and YDEGEE. The CDR3 here is CASSPLRRGEQETQYF. For the CDR3, the DNA is TGTGCCAGCAGCCCTCTCCGGCGGGGAGAACAAGAGACCCAGTACTTC.

The V gene is TRBV3-1 (or the pseudogene TRBV3-2), the J gene TRBJ2-7; D is unresolved. V lost 1 base and J 5 bases, leaving 12 bases between the germline ends. The V gene's germline CDR1 is LGHDT and CDR2 YNNKEL (reference sequence). This CDR3 has 14 amino acids. The CDR3, as DNA: TGTGCCAGCAGCCAAGGGCCCATCCTCGACGAGCAGTACTTC. As protein: CASSQGPILDEQYF.

The chain uses TRBV13 and TRBJ1-5; 8 bases match TRBD1. This CDR3 is 16 amino acids long. V shed 4 bases, J shed 4 bases, and the junction held 9 bases outside the gene matches. The V gene's germline CDR1 is PRHDT and CDR2 FYEKMQ (reference sequence). The CDR3 reads CASSYQRTGGNQPQHF. The CDR3 DNA sequence: TGTGCCAGCAGCTACCAGCGTACAGGGGGAAATCAGCCCCAGCATTTT.

V is TRBV27 and J is TRBJ2-7; the match to TRBD1 covers 8 bases. With 5 bases clipped from V and 2 bases from J, the junction kept 5 bases outside the gene matches. The CDR3 totals 14 residues. Germline V gene lookup returns CDR1 MNHEY and CDR2 SMNVEV (reference sequence). The CDR3 DNA reads TGTGCCAGCAGTCTGACAGGGGCCGCCTACGAGCAGTACTTC. Protein: CASSLTGAAYEQYF.